Listed below are T cell receptor beta chains from one sample, sequenced in a study of OX40 agonist ivuxolimab in advanced cancers. The repertoire was sequenced with immunoSEQ multiplex PCR; TCRdb's copy has only in-frame clones and lacks some. Among 50,000 to 70,000 clones listed, about 86% were seen once. This sample comprised CD4+ or CD8+ T cells sorted from blood, obtained in a trial of the OX40 agonist ivuxolimab. The receptors originated from an adult with an advanced solid tumor such as melanoma, head and neck, liver or kidney cancer. Each CDR3 is given with its conserved first and last residue. D genes are given only for firm matches. Part of the rows lack a size; the others show once, few, many or a class for expanded clones.

cdr3_nt: TGTGCTAGTGCCCGCCGAGGGGGGCCGAACACTGAAGCTTTCTTT; cdr3_aa: CASARRGGPNTEAFF; d_call: -; clone_size: -; v_call: TRBV12-5; j_call: TRBJ1-1
cdr3_nt: TGTGCCAGCAGCCCCAGCAGTGCTGTGTACAATGAGCAGTTCTTC; cdr3_aa: CASSPSSAVYNEQFF; d_call: -; clone_size: -; v_call: TRBV27; j_call: TRBJ2-1
cdr3_nt: TGCAGCGTTGATGGGACTAGCGGGTCTCGAGGTGAGCAGTTCTTC; cdr3_aa: CSVDGTSGSRGEQFF; d_call: TRBD2; clone_size: few; v_call: TRBV29-1; j_call: TRBJ2-1
cdr3_nt: TGCAGCGTTTTCGGGACGATCAACACTGAAGCTTTCTTT; cdr3_aa: CSVFGTINTEAFF; d_call: -; clone_size: medium-sized; v_call: TRBV29-1; j_call: TRBJ1-1
cdr3_nt: TGTGCCAGCAGCGCCCCTTGGGGCTCAGGAGAGACCCAGTACTTC; cdr3_aa: CASSAPWGSGETQYF; d_call: -; clone_size: -; v_call: TRBV9; j_call: TRBJ2-5
cdr3_nt: TGTGCCAGTAGTATTTGGGACAGGGGCCTGAGCTCCTATAATTCACCCCTCCACTTT; cdr3_aa: CASSIWDRGLSSYNSPLHF; d_call: TRBD1; clone_size: -; v_call: TRBV19; j_call: TRBJ1-6
cdr3_nt: TGTGCCAGTATGGGACAGAGACTGGAGCAGTACTTC; cdr3_aa: CASMGQRLEQYF; d_call: TRBD1; clone_size: -; v_call: TRBV19; j_call: TRBJ2-7
cdr3_nt: TGTGCCAGCAGCTCTCTCTCCCGCACCGGGGAGCTGTTTTTT; cdr3_aa: CASSSLSRTGELFF; d_call: -; clone_size: few; v_call: TRBV5-5; j_call: TRBJ2-2
cdr3_nt: TGTGCCAGCAGCACAATGCGGGATTCCTACGAGCAGTACTTC; cdr3_aa: CASSTMRDSYEQYF; d_call: -; clone_size: -; v_call: TRBV13; j_call: TRBJ2-7
cdr3_nt: TGTGCCAGCAGTTACTCGATGTTGGAGACCCAGTACTTC; cdr3_aa: CASSYSMLETQYF; d_call: -; clone_size: -; v_call: TRBV6-5; j_call: TRBJ2-5
cdr3_nt: TGTGCCAGCTCACCACAGGGGATCCAAGAGACCCAGTACTTC; cdr3_aa: CASSPQGIQETQYF; d_call: -; clone_size: -; v_call: TRBV18; j_call: TRBJ2-5
cdr3_nt: TGTGCCAGCTCAAGGACAGGACTCAATCAGCCCCAGCATTTT; cdr3_aa: CASSRTGLNQPQHF; d_call: TRBD1; clone_size: -; v_call: TRBV18; j_call: TRBJ1-5
cdr3_nt: TGCAGCGTGGCCCGGGACGGAAGCTCCTACGAGCAGTACTTC; cdr3_aa: CSVARDGSSYEQYF; d_call: -; clone_size: -; v_call: TRBV29-1; j_call: TRBJ2-7
cdr3_nt: TGTGCCAGCAGGACCTCCATGGATAGTAACTATGGCTACACCTTC; cdr3_aa: CASRTSMDSNYGYTF; d_call: -; clone_size: -; v_call: TRBV13; j_call: TRBJ1-2
cdr3_nt: TGTGCCAGCAGCTTAGACAGGGGGCCCACAGATACGCAGTATTTT; cdr3_aa: CASSLDRGPTDTQYF; d_call: TRBD1; clone_size: -; v_call: TRBV13; j_call: TRBJ2-3
cdr3_nt: TGTGCCAGCAGTGAAGAATACAGGGTTAATGGCTACACCTTC; cdr3_aa: CASSEEYRVNGYTF; d_call: -; clone_size: -; v_call: TRBV2; j_call: TRBJ1-2
cdr3_nt: TGTGCCAGCAGCTCCCAGAAGGGGGACAGGGGCTACAATGAGCAGTTCTTC; cdr3_aa: CASSSQKGDRGYNEQFF; d_call: TRBD1; clone_size: -; v_call: TRBV11-3; j_call: TRBJ2-1
cdr3_nt: TGTGCCAGTAGTCCGGACAGTAGCTCCTACAATGAGCAGTTCTTC; cdr3_aa: CASSPDSSSYNEQFF; d_call: -; clone_size: -; v_call: TRBV19; j_call: TRBJ2-1
cdr3_nt: TGTGCCAGCTCGCCGCTCCCCCCGAACACTGAAGCTTTCTTT; cdr3_aa: CASSPLPPNTEAFF; d_call: -; clone_size: -; v_call: TRBV7-9; j_call: TRBJ1-1
cdr3_nt: TGTGCCAGCAGTCAAGGACTATTCACCGGGGAGCTGTTTTTT; cdr3_aa: CASSQGLFTGELFF; d_call: -; clone_size: -; v_call: TRBV7-3; j_call: TRBJ2-2
cdr3_nt: TGTGCCAGCAGCCTCGGGACAGTCGGCTACGAGCAGTACTTC; cdr3_aa: CASSLGTVGYEQYF; d_call: TRBD1; clone_size: -; v_call: TRBV27; j_call: TRBJ2-7
cdr3_nt: TGTGCCAGCAGTCCCTCTAGCGGGGGACGCACAGATACGCAGTATTTT; cdr3_aa: CASSPSSGGRTDTQYF; d_call: TRBD2; clone_size: -; v_call: TRBV6-6; j_call: TRBJ2-3
cdr3_nt: TGTGCCAGCAGGGATGGACAGCTCAACTATGGCTACACCTTC; cdr3_aa: CASRDGQLNYGYTF; d_call: -; clone_size: -; v_call: TRBV28; j_call: TRBJ1-2